The table lists the clone carrying this T cell receptor (beta chain) with a few counts. Its target is not known. A far larger clone is one nucleotide away, so this likely arose from a read error. These data belong to a study of blood T cells in healthy people across ages. Study at large: Capture by template switching was about one barcoded beta molecule per two T cells. Study results and caveats: Lack of knowledge of donor CMV status possibly confounded expanded clonotype changes. Because sorting was not performed, PBMCs prevented conclusive naive versus antigen-experienced comparison. Percentage of naive T cells showed a strong correlation with TCR beta diversity.

A sample-barcoded 5' primer and a J-beta primer mix were used in a second PCR of about 7 to 12 cycles. One entry per CDR3 protein, called by TCRdb with MiXCR from the 5' RACE reads. The table records some 710,000 distinct CDR3 sequences, 20% to 25% of them present only once. The sequenced sample consisted of blood. The sequence came from a man between 65 and 80 years old in good health.

CDR3 residues: CACSFTDTQYF. The CDR3 DNA reads TGTGCCTGCAGCTTCACAGATACGCAGTATTTT. The V and J genes are TRBV7-9 and TRBJ2-3; no clear D gene. Germline assignment: CDR1 SEHNR and CDR2 FQNEAQ (reference sequence). The CDR3 has 11 residues.